This T cell receptor beta chain was recovered during a study of OX40 agonist ivuxolimab in advanced cancers. As for the study more broadly: Ivuxolimab was a fully human IgG2 agonistic monoclonal antibody targeting the costimulatory receptor OX40 (CD134). Intravenous ivuxolimab was administered to patients every 2 weeks at six dose levels: 0.01, 0.1, 0.3, 1.5, 3 and 10 mg/kg. Of the approximately 54 dose-escalation patients, hepatocellular carcinoma was present in around 20, melanoma in around 15, renal cell carcinoma in 9 and head and neck cancer in 9. In the dose-escalation cohort, 75% to 90% of patients were male, and the mean age was approximately 60 years with a range of roughly 20 to 85. Prior anti-PD-1, anti-PD-L1 or anti-CTLA-4 therapy was permitted, and 30% to 45% of dose-escalation patients had received checkpoint inhibitors. Three dose-escalation patients achieved partial responses, one with hepatocellular carcinoma and two with cutaneous melanoma. Peripheral TCRbeta sequencing was intended to test whether TCR sequence diversity was altered and clonal T-cell expansion was caused by ivuxolimab. The paper reports the monotherapy dose-escalation portion (N ≈ 50 patients) of the phase I ivuxolimab trial.

Patients with autoimmune disease history or receiving systemic immunosuppression were excluded from the trial. Peripheral blood for TCR sequencing was collected from all dose cohorts at baseline, on cycle 4 day 1, and on cycle 7 day 1. The samples were taken from a phase I, first-in-human, multicenter, open-label dose-escalation trial of ivuxolimab. Adults with locally advanced or metastatic head and neck squamous cell, hepatocellular, melanoma or renal cell carcinoma were enrolled in the trial. Before TCR sequencing, CD4+ and CD8+ T cells were separately sorted from peripheral blood. For sequencing of the TCRbeta CDR3 region, genomic DNA was extracted from the sorted cells. The immunoSEQ Assay was used to sequence the TCRbeta CDR3 regions. TCRdb's version of the immuneACCESS table is confined to in-frame rearrangements and falls short of the full clone set. An unresolved V gene accounts for under half of the shortfall where checked; the remainder is of unknown origin. The sample profile shows just over 40,000 clones; about 85% of them were found once. The top ten hold approximately 16% of the sample.

A word on this clone: No cognate antigen has been identified for it. Per-base qualities were not stored, and no clone one base away is much larger.

Per the germline V gene (reference sequence), SEHNR is the CDR1 and FQNEAQ is the CDR2. The germline V and J ends show losses of 5 bases and 5 bases respectively, and no gene match explains 6 bases of the junction. The CDR3 numbers 15 residues from cysteine through phenylalanine. Only the CDR3 part of the read is kept: 45 bases, read in frame from the first base. What the authors observed across the whole study: Partial responders in the 0.1-3.0 mg/kg groups had among the lowest normalized peripheral clonal expansion, especially among CD8+ T cells. After ivuxolimab, more expanded clones were found on average in CD8+ T cells than in CD4+ T cells. Clonal expansion of both CD4+ and CD8+ blood T cells was observed from baseline to week 6 at doses 0.1 to 3.0 mg/kg. Which antigens the clonally expanded peripheral T cells were specific for was not determined. Low levels of normalized T-cell clonal expansion were also seen in some patients who did not respond.

This clonotype was obtained from an adult with an advanced solid tumor such as melanoma, head and neck, liver or kidney cancer. The input for sequencing was CD4+ or CD8+ T cells sorted from blood, taken in a trial of the OX40 agonist ivuxolimab. This chain is built from TRBV7-9 and TRBJ2-1; 10 junctional bases match TRBD2. The CDR3 has the sequence CASSPRSGGDNEQFF. The base sequence is TGTGCCAGCAGCCCCCGGAGCGGGGGGGACAATGAGCAGTTCTTC.